The clone carrying this T cell receptor beta chain was detected only once. Its specificity is not known. Profiled with immunoSEQ multiplex PCR; TCRdb holds only in-frame clones, not every one. The sample contains 180,000 or so clones, just over 90% of which appear only once. These data belong to a study of T cell responses to AZD1222 COVID-19 vaccine. The germline CDR1 and CDR2 sequences are SGHVS and FNYEAQ. Trimming took 2 bases from V and 4 from J, leaving 17 bases between them. This CDR3 has 16 residues. Study-wide results and limits: Donors, mostly white British, included more females; clonal diversity was possibly underestimated. None of the repertoires were sampled until the peak T cell response had passed. Along spike, vaccine-associated CD4 TCRs were found throughout, with dominance at 160-218 and 743-854.

This receptor was obtained from an adult who received the AZD1222 COVID-19 vaccine. The rearrangement links TRBV7-6 to TRBJ1-2, with D maybe TRBD1 (6 bases). The sequencing here drew on peripheral blood, taken 28 days after the second AZD1222 dose. DNA for the CDR3: TGTGCCAGCAGCTTACTCTGGTTCGGGACACCCTATGGCTACACCTTC. It yields the protein CASSLLWFGTPYGYTF.